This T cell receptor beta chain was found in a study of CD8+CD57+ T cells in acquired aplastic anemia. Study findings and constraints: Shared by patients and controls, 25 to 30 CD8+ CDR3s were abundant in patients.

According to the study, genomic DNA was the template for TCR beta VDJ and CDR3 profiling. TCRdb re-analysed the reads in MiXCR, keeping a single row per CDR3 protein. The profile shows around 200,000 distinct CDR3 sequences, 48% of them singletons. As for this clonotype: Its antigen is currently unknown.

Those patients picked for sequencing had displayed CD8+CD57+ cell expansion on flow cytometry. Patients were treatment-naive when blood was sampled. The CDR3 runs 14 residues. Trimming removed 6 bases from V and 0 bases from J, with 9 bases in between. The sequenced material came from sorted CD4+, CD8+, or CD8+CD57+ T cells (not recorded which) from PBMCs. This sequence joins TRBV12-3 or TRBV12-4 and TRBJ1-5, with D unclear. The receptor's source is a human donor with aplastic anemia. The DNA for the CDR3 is TGTGCCAGCAGCTCGTATGATAGCAATCAGCCCCAGCATTTT. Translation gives CASSSYDSNQPQHF.